A selection of T cell receptor beta chains follows, all from one sample in a study of CD8+CD57+ T cells in acquired aplastic anemia. TCRdb re-derived calls from the reads in MiXCR, one entry per CDR3 protein. The sample shows 250,000 to 350,000 distinct CDR3 sequences, roughly half of them seen only once. Sequencing was done on a sample of sorted CD4+, CD8+, or CD8+CD57+ T cells (not recorded which) from PBMCs. The receptors stem from a human donor with severe aplastic anemia or a healthy control (not recorded which). CDR3s include the opening cysteine and the closing phenylalanine or tryptophan. The D gene is left open where the match is weak. Clone size is shown for a subset of rows, as once, few, many or a class of expanded clone.

J | V | D | size | length | DNA | CDR3
TRBJ2-7 | TRBV9 | TRBD1 | many | 15 | TGTGCCAGCAGCGTAGGAACAGGGGTTGTCTACGAGCAGTACTTC | CASSVGTGVVYEQYF
TRBJ2-3 | TRBV19 | TRBD2 | many | 17 | TGTGCCAGTAGCAGCGGGGACGGCTTAAGAAGCAATCAGCCCCAGTATTTT | CASSSGDGLRSNQPQYF
TRBJ1-6 | TRBV7-9 | . | few | 15 | TGTGCCAGCAGCTTCGGGGAGAGGTTGGGGTCACCCCTCCACTTT | CASSFGERLGSPLHF
TRBJ2-3 | TRBV24-1 | . | many | 12 | TGTGCCACTCAGGGTAGCACAGATACGCAGTATTTT | CATQGSTDTQYF
TRBJ2-7 | TRBV20-1 | . | . | 16 | TGCAGTGCTGATCCCCTCGGGAGCCGCGGGCTCTACGAGCAGTACTTC | CSADPLGSRGLYEQYF
TRBJ2-5 | TRBV5-1 | TRBD1 | . | 13 | TGCGCCAGCAGGTTAACAGGGGGAGAGACCCAGTACTTC | CASRLTGGETQYF
TRBJ2-3 | TRBV5-1 | . | many | 15 | TGCGCCAGCAGCTTGGATACAGGAGGCACAGATACGCAGTATTTT | CASSLDTGGTDTQYF
TRBJ2-1 | TRBV7-9 | . | . | 12 | TGTGCCAGCAGCTTTAGGGCGGTTGAGCAGTTCTTC | CASSFRAVEQFF
TRBJ2-2 | TRBV19 | . | many | 15 | TGTGCCAGTAAAGGGGACATAACTGGGCCCGGGGAGCTGTTTTTT | CASKGDITGPGELFF
TRBJ1-4 | TRBV7-9 | . | few | 14 | TGTGCCAGCAGCCTGGGACGGGGAAGGGAAAAACTGTTTTTT | CASSLGRGREKLFF
TRBJ2-1 | TRBV19 | TRBD2 | . | 14 | TGTGCCAGTACAGGACTAGCGGGAGCCCAAGAGCAGTTCTTC | CASTGLAGAQEQFF
TRBJ2-3 | TRBV19 | . | . | 14 | TGTGCCAGTAGTATTGGGCAAGAGGCAGATACGCAGTATTTT | CASSIGQEADTQYF
TRBJ1-5 | TRBV12-3/TRBV12-4 | . | many | 15 | TGTGCCAGCAGTTTACGAGGGAGGGGCAATCAGCCCCAGCATTTT | CASSLRGRGNQPQHF
TRBJ1-3 | TRBV24-1 | . | . | 13 | TGTGCCACCAGTGAATCCTCTGGAAACACCATATATTTT | CATSESSGNTIYF
TRBJ2-2 | TRBV9 | . | once | 15 | TGTGCCAGCAGCGTAGAACAGGGGAACACCGGGGAGCTGTTTTTT | CASSVEQGNTGELFF
TRBJ1-6 | TRBV5-1 | . | . | 13 | TGCGCCAGCAGCTTGGGTTCTGGCTCACCCCTCCACTTT | CASSLGSGSPLHF
TRBJ1-3 | TRBV7-9 | . | . | 15 | TGTGCCAGCAGTCGCGACACAGGCGGAGGAAACACCATATATTTT | CASSRDTGGGNTIYF
TRBJ2-1 | TRBV20-1 | . | . | 14 | TGCAGTGCTAGAGGCAGGGAACTTAACAATGAGCAGTTCTTC | CSARGRELNNEQFF
TRBJ2-1 | TRBV10-1 | TRBD2 | . | 13 | TGCGCCAGCCGAGGAGGGAGGGCCCGTGAGCAGTTCTTC | CASRGGRAREQFF
TRBJ1-6 | TRBV10-3 | . | many | 13 | TGTGCCATCAATGGGGCCTGGGATTCACCCCTCCACTTT | CAINGAWDSPLHF
TRBJ1-1 | TRBV7-3 | TRBD1 | . | 13 | TGTGCCAGCAGCCTGGACAGGGGGTCCGAAGCTTTCTTT | CASSLDRGSEAFF
TRBJ1-2 | TRBV19 | TRBD1 | . | 15 | TGTGCCAGTAGGACCCCGGGACAGCGCAACTATGGCTACACCTTC | CASRTPGQRNYGYTF
TRBJ1-1 | TRBV20-1 | . | many | 11 | TGCAGTGCTAGGTTCAGGGAGGGAGCTTTCTTT | CSARFREGAFF
TRBJ1-1 | TRBV11-2 | . | many | 16 | TGTGCCAGCACCGACGTGGTGTGGGTTCTGAACACTGAAGCTTTCTTT | CASTDVVWVLNTEAFF
TRBJ1-2 | TRBV10-3 | . | . | 12 | TGTCCCATCATGGGTCATACCTATGGCTACACCTTC | CPIMGHTYGYTF
TRBJ2-7 | TRBV9 | TRBD1 | . | 14 | TGTGCCAGCAGCGTGGGGGACAGGTCCTACGAGCAGTACTTC | CASSVGDRSYEQYF
TRBJ2-7 | TRBV20-1 | . | many | 12 | TGCAGTGCTAGGGGGGGGCCCTGGGAGCAGTACTTC | CSARGGPWEQYF
TRBJ2-2 | TRBV29-1 | . | . | 10 | TGCAGCGCCTACACCGGGGAGCTGTTTTTT | CSAYTGELFF
TRBJ1-3 | TRBV20-1 | TRBD1 | many | 14 | TGCAGTGCTAGTACCGGGACAGTTGGAAACACCATATATTTT | CSASTGTVGNTIYF
TRBJ1-1 | TRBV29-1 | . | many | 13 | TGCAGCGTTGTCGACAGTATGAACACTGAAGCTTTCTTT | CSVVDSMNTEAFF
TRBJ1-1 | TRBV10-3 | . | . | 16 | TGTGCCATCAAAGCCGGGACCCGAGGCGAGGTCCCTGAAGCTTTCTTT | CAIKAGTRGEVPEAFF
TRBJ1-2 | TRBV20-1 | . | many | 11 | TGCAGTGCTAGTCCTTCAATGGGCTACACCTTC | CSASPSMGYTF
TRBJ2-7 | TRBV7-9 | . | . | 15 | TGTGCCAGCAGCCGGAGGGCAGGGGGTTTCCACGAGCAGTACTTC | CASSRRAGGFHEQYF
TRBJ1-1 | TRBV12-3/TRBV12-4 | . | . | 14 | TGTGCCAGCAGTTGGGCAAGAAAGAACACTGAAGCTTTCTTT | CASSWARKNTEAFF
TRBJ1-2 | TRBV25-1 | . | few | 15 | TGTGCCAGCAGTGAAAACACTCGGGACGGGTTGGGCTACACCTTC | CASSENTRDGLGYTF
TRBJ2-1 | TRBV24-1 | TRBD1 | few | 15 | TGTGCCACCAGTCCGGGACAGGGGAGGGACAATGAGCAGTTCTTC | CATSPGQGRDNEQFF
TRBJ2-5 | TRBV10-2 | . | . | 15 | TGCGCCAGCAGTGGAGGGAGATCGTACCAAGAGACCCAGTACTTC | CASSGGRSYQETQYF
TRBJ2-6 | TRBV10-1 | . | . | 17 | TGCGCCAGCAGTGGGACAGACAACATCTCTGGGGCCAACGTCCTGACTTTC | CASSGTDNISGANVLTF
TRBJ1-1 | TRBV6-5 | TRBD1 | many | 12 | TGTGCCAGCAGCGACAGGGGCATCCGAGCTTTCTTT | CASSDRGIRAFF
TRBJ1-1 | TRBV2 | . | . | 15 | TGTGCCAGCAGGGTTGGAGGGGGGGTTAACACTGAAGCTTTCTTT | CASRVGGGVNTEAFF
TRBJ1-2 | TRBV12-3/TRBV12-4 | . | . | 14 | TGTGCCAGCAGGACTAGCGGGGTTATCTATGGCTACACCTTC | CASRTSGVIYGYTF
TRBJ2-7 | TRBV18 | TRBD2 | few | 17 | TGTGCCAGCTCACAGTTGGTAGCGGGGGGCAGCTCCTACGAGCAGTACTTC | CASSQLVAGGSSYEQYF
TRBJ2-1 | TRBV12-3/TRBV12-4 | . | . | 12 | TGTGCCAGCAGTTCCCGCAGGGATGGGCAGTTCTTC | CASSSRRDGQFF
TRBJ2-7 | TRBV5-1 | . | many | 15 | TGCGCCAGCAGCCCCTCCAGGGCCCTTACCTACGAGCAGTACTTC | CASSPSRALTYEQYF
TRBJ2-7 | TRBV19 | TRBD2 | once | 20 | TGTGCCAGTAGTATCGTGGAGATGAATCGAGGGCGGGGGAGCTCCTACGAGCAGTACTTC | CASSIVEMNRGRGSSYEQYF